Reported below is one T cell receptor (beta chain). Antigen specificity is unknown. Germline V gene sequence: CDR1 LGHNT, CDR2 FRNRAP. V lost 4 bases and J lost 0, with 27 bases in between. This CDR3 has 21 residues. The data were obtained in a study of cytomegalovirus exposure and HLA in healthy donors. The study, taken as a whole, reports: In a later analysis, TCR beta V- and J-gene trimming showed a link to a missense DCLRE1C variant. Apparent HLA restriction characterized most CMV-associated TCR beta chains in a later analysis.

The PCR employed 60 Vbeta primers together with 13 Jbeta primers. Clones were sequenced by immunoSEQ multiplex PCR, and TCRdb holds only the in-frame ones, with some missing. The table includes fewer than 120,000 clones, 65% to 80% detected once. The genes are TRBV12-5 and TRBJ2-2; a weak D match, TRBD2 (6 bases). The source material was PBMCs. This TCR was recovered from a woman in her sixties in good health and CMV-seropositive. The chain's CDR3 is CASGSHPGLLLLSANTGELFF. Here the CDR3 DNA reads TGTGCTAGTGGTTCGCATCCGGGACTCCTCCTATTGTCCGCGAACACCGGGGAGCTGTTTTTT.